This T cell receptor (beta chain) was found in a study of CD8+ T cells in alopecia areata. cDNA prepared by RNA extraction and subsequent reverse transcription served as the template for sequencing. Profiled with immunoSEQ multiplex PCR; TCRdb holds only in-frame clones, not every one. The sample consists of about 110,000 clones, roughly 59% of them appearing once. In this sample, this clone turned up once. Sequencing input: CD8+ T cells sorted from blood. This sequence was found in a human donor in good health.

CDR3 coding DNA: TGTGCCAGCAGCAAAGGAGGACAACCCCAAGAGACCCAGTACTTC. Translation gives CASSKGGQPQETQYF. The chain joins TRBV9 to TRBJ2-5; D may be TRBD1 or TRBD2 (5 bases each). Trimming stripped 4 bases from V and 1 base from J, with 14 bases between. Looked up from germline, CDR1 is SGDLS and CDR2 is YYNGEE. This CDR3 has 15 residues.